This entry is about one T cell receptor (beta chain). This clonotype was observed a handful of times. The antigen it recognizes is unknown. The sample holds no much larger clone one base away, and base qualities are not on file. This sample was sequenced with an Illumina HiSeq 1500. TCRdb ran its own pipeline on the public reads, namely fastp trimming at Q25 and MiXCR clone calling, and kept in-frame beta chains. Entries that share a CDR3 protein sequence are merged under the most common genes and DNA. The sample table lists hundreds of thousands of distinct CDR3 sequences, 32% of them with a count of one. The ten largest clones represent 12% of the sample. These data are taken from a study of T cell repertoires in cytomegalovirus infection (dated by TCRdb to about 2019). Regarding the research as a whole: Recently identified HLA-C-restricted CMV epitopes, whose presentation resists viral immunomodulation, were targeted by peptide stimulations together with well-studied HLA-B-restricted epitopes. Because public TCR beta signatures pointed to carriage of CMV infection together with the matching HLA type, the HLA type of each donor mattered for the analysis. Study-wide findings and limitations: The ex vivo response was dominated by HLA-C-restricted CMV-specific TCR beta clonotypes, which also provided the single most frequent clonotype in two of eight donors. Carriers of CMV infection plus the relevant HLA type were discriminated by the cumulative frequency of public TCR beta family members in the study cohort and in an independent roughly 370-donor cohort.

There are 15 amino acids in the CDR3, from cysteine to phenylalanine inclusive. Of all the DNA, just the CDR3 is kept, 45 bases in frame from base 1. From the germline V gene, CDR1 is SGHTA and CDR2 is FQGTGA. Clipping removes 5 bases from V and 4 bases from J, with 9 as the unmatched junction base count. The treatment or condition label, as the study defines it: in vitro stimulation with specific CMV peptide epitopes to enrich CMV-specific T cells. The chain is encoded by TRBV7-3 joined to TRBJ1-2, and 8 junction bases match TRBD1. The receptor comes from a human donor in good health (CMV status not recorded). Some clones in this sample may be carry-over from other donors' samples. Material: cultured CD8+ T cells from PBMCs, obtained from culture after CMV antigen stimulation. Read as DNA, the sequence is TGTGCCAGCAGCCACCGGACAGGGCCGGTCTATGGCTACACCTTC. Translated, it reads CASSHRTGPVYGYTF. The full variable domain, completed from the reference TRBV7-3 and TRBJ1-2 proteins outside the CDR3, reads GAGVSQTPSNKVTEKGKYVELRCDPISGHTALYWYRQSLGQGPEFLIYFQGTGAADDSGLPNDRFFAVRPEGSVSTLKIQRTERGDSAVYLCASSHRTGPVYGYTFGSGTRLTVV.